This T cell receptor (beta chain) originates from a study of shared clonotypes between healthy human individuals. As to this clone: What it binds is unknown.

Naivety among CD8 cells was defined by CD45RO negativity and positive CCR7 selection, thereby excluding terminally differentiated effector memory CD45RA+ cells. The CDR3 consists of 15 residues. Germline V lookup: CDR1 SGHRS, CDR2 YFSETQ. Trimming stripped 4 bases from V and 1 base from J, with 14 bases between. Whole-study findings and limits: The naive CD4 repertoires of several donors were compared, and around 4.9% of clonotypes were shared.

Here immunoSEQ multiplex PCR was the method, and the copy in TCRdb shows in-frame clones only, minus some. This table holds about 2.2 million clones, just over 90% found once. The sequenced sample consisted of naive CD8+ T cells from PBMCs. The clonotype was recovered from a man in his late teens or twenties in good health. Some clones in this sample may be carry-over from other donors' samples. The chain employs TRBV5-1 and TRBJ2-5, with TRBD2 as a possible D gene (7 bases). The CDR3 protein is CASSQEGGLQETQYF. Here the CDR3 DNA reads TGCGCCAGCAGCCAGGAGGGGGGGCTCCAAGAGACCCAGTACTTC.